This TCR beta chain was sequenced in a study of blood T cell repertoires in COVID-19. The wider study: The United States, Italy and Spain supplied acute and convalescent COVID-19 samples. T cells, B-cell-depleted T cells, or PBMCs provided the cDNA or gDNA that served as material.

The CDR3 is made up of 14 amino acids. Trimming took 6 bases from V and 1 from J, leaving 12 bases between them. Germline V gene sequence: CDR1 SNHLY, CDR2 FYNNEI. As processed by the authors: Reference gene primer amplification gave nucleated cell count estimates. Generated by immunoSEQ multiplex PCR, the TCRdb table keeps only in-frame clones and is missing some. V and J calls and clone size are as listed in that table; D and trimming were resolved from the DNA. Of around 140,000 clones listed, approximately 89% were seen once; the top ten hold about 1.5%. The sample comprised peripheral blood. The chain has TRBV2 and TRBJ2-5; D not certain. This clonotype originated in a human donor in a cohort sampled during active COVID-19. The CDR3 here is CASRVESAQETQYF. The CDR3 nucleotides read TGTGCCAGCAGGGTGGAGAGCGCCCAAGAGACCCAGTACTTC.